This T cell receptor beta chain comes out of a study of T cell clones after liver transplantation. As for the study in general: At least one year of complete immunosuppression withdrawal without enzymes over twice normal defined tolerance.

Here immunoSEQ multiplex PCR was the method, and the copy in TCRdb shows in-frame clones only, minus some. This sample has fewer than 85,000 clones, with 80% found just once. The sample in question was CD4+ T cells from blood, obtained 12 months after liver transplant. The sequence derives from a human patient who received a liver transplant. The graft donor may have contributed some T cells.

The CDR3, as DNA: TGTGCCAGCAGTTTCGGTGGTAGCCGGTACTACAATGAGCAGTTCTTC. This translates into CASSFGGSRYYNEQFF. V usage is TRBV28 and J usage is TRBJ2-1; the D is unclear. The germline V gene encodes CDR1 MDHEN and CDR2 SYDVKM. Deletions cut 3 bases from V and 3 bases from J, with 15 bases between. The CDR3 has 16 residues.